These T cell receptor beta chains were read from a single sample in a study of response to subunit inactivated influenza vaccine. Via MiXCR, TCRdb re-called the RT-PCR reads, giving one row per CDR3 protein. Here the sample spans 500,000 or so distinct CDR3 sequences, about 10% being singletons. The input for sequencing was PBMCs from blood, taken around seven weeks after vaccination. These receptor sequences come from a man over 45 who received an inactivated influenza vaccine. CDR3s leave out the opening cysteine and the closing phenylalanine or tryptophan. A D gene is named only where the DNA matches it firmly.

d_call v_call cdr3_aa
TRBD1 TRBV5-1 ASSSGRGKQEKLF
- TRBV9 ASSAGEETQY
- TRBV20-1 SALTAPSLANYGYT
TRBD1 TRBV2 ASSEGQRNYGYT
- TRBV12-3/TRBV12-4 ASSLGPIIYNEQF
TRBD1 TRBV12-3/TRBV12-4 ASSSRQGTQY
- TRBV20-1 SAILQGINEKLF
TRBD1 TRBV4-2 ASSQDGTGVGNQPQH
- TRBV29-1 SVAVREIYEQY
TRBD1 TRBV29-1 SVGGQGILEQY
- TRBV10-3 AISEAVTYEQY
TRBD1 TRBV7-6 ASGTGLEQY
- TRBV20-1 SARDPAGIETQY
TRBD1 TRBV3-1 ASSQNRDRGDNEQF
- TRBV6-2/TRBV6-3 ASTPLGQGLSSVYEQY
- TRBV6-1 ASSVQQGEYYNSPLH
- TRBV6-2/TRBV6-3 ASSYYRGYEQY
- TRBV12-3/TRBV12-4 ASSPTRQETTLGAF
- TRBV3-1 ASSPTLSQIYEQY
- TRBV18 ASSSQTDYGYT
- TRBV11-2 ASSLDFRNEQY
- TRBV5-1 ASSLEAPNTQY
TRBD1 TRBV28 ASSRDSNEKLF
TRBD1 TRBV24-1 ATSDSGTGDEKLF
TRBD1 TRBV12-3/TRBV12-4 ASSSGQDYGYT
- TRBV5-6 ASSLTGQGTEAF
- TRBV3-1 ASSVDMSGYWAGANVLT
- TRBV12-3/TRBV12-4 ASSPGQPYGYT
- TRBV7-8 ASSKARLAIYNEQF
- TRBV29-1 SVVSGGSTDTQY
- TRBV20-1 SARDSGTDTQY
- TRBV28 ASINTYEQY
- TRBV20-1 SRSRGGLSYEQY
TRBD2 TRBV20-1 SARLGSGSTDTQY